The present T cell receptor beta chain was sequenced within a study of blood T cells in healthy people across ages. This clonotype appeared many times. Its antigen is not identified. Next came a second PCR, run for about 6 to 11 cycles, which used a sample-barcoded 5' primer along with a J-beta primer mix. MiXCR was run by TCRdb on the 5' RACE reads, yielding one entry per CDR3 protein. The sample yields 450,000 to 650,000 distinct CDR3 sequences, around 24% seen once. Regarding the study as a whole: It was the long-lived donors that had more naive CD4+ cells and higher diversity than aged donors.

The CDR3 has 13 residues. Trimming left V 9 bases short and J 1 base short, with 11 bases between. Germline V CDR1 and CDR2: MNHEY, SMNVEV (reference sequence). These same data were also listed under a study on T cells of mothers and their children.

Input material: blood. The source is a boy between 10 and 17 years old in good health. The chain employs TRBV27 and TRBJ2-3; D not resolved. The CDR3 protein is CASSPAGTDTQYF. The CDR3 DNA reads as TGTGCCAGTAGCCCCGCGGGCACAGATACGCAGTATTTT.